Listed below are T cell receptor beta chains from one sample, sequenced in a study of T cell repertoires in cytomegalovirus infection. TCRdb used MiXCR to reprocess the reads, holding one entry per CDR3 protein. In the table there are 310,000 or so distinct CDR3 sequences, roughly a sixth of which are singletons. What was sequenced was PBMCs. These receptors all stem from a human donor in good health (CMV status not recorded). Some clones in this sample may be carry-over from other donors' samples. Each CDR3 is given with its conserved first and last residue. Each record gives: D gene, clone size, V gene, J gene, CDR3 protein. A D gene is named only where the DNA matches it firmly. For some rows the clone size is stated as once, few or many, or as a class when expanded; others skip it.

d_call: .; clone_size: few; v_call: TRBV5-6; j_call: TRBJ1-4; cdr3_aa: CASSLMGANEKLFF
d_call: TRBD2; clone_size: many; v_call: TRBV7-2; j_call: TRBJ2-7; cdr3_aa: CASSLGPTSGGGEQYF
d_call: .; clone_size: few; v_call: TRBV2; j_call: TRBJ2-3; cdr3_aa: CASSGGGTDTQYF
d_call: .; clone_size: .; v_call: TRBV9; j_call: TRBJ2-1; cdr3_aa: CASSVNPMGGASNEQFF
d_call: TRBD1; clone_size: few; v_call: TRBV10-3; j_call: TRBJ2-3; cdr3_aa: CAINTDRAGTDTQYF
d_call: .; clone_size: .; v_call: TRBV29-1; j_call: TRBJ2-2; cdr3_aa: CSVEDPGRGNTGELFF
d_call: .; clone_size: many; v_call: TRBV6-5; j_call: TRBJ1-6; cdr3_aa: CASSYSAQGTYNSPLHF
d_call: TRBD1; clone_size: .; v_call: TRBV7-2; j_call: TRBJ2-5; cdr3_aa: CASSLGGTGGSTQYF
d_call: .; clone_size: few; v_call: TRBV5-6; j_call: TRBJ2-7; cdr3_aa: CASSSYIYEQYF
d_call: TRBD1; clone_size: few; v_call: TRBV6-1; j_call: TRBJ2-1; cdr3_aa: CASSSYRRTGDGYNEQFF
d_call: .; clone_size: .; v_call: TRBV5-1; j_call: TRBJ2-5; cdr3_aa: CASSLAGLQETQYF
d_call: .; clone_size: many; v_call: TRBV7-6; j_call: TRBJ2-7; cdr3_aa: CASSLERGVSYEQYF
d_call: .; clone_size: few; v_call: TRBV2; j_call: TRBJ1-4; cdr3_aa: CASKKGGRANEKLFF
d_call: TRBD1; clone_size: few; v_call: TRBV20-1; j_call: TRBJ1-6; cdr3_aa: CSAEPRTGGNSPLHF
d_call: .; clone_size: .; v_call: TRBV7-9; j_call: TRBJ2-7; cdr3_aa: CASRSRDEQYF
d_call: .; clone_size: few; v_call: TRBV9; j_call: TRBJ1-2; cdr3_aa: CASSVGTSGNYGYTF
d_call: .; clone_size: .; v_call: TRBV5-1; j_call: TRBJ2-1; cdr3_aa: CASSFASGTTYNEQFF
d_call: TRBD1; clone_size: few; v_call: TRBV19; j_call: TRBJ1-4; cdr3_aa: CASSRRDRGRLDEKLFF
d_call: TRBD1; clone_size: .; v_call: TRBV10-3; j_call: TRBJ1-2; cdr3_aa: CAIRAGTGEDGYTF
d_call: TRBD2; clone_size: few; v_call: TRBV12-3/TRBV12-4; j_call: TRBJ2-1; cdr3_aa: CASSNEKGTSGGKYNEQFF
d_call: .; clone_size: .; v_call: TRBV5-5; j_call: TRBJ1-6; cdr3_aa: CASSLVGDPPLHF
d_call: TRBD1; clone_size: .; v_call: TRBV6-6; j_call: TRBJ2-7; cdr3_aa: CASTMGQGNYEQYF
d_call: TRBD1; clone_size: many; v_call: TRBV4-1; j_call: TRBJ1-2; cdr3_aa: CASSQDSQGDYTF
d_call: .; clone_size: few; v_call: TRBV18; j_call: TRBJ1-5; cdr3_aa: CASSPVGRDQPQHF
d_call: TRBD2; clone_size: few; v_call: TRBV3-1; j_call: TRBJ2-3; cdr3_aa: CASSRRTSGKMADTQYF